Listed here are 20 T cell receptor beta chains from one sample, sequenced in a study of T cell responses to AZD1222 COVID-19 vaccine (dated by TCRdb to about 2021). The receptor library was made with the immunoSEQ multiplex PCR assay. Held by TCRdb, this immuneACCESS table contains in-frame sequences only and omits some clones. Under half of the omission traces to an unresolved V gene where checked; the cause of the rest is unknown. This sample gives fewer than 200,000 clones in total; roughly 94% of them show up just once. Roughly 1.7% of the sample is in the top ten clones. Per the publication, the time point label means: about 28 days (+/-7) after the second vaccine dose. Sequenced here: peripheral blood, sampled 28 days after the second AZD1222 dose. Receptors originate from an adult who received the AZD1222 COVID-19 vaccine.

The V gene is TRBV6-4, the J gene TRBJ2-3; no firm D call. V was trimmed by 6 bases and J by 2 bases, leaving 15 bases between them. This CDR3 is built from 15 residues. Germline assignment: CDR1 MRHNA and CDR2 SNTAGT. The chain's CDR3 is CASSPTPGNTDTQYF. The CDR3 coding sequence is TGTGCCAGCAGCCCTACCCCTGGGAACACAGATACGCAGTATTTT.

The CDR3 DNA follows: TGTGCCAGCAGCTTACCCTGGACGGGGGGTAAAGAGACCCAGTACTTC. The encoded protein is CASSLPWTGGKETQYF. The V gene is TRBV11-3, the J gene TRBJ2-5, with 7 bases aligning to TRBD2. Germline lookup yields CDR1 SGHNT and CDR2 YENEEA. V lost 2 bases and J lost 3; bases outside the gene matches: 9. The CDR3 is 16 residues long.

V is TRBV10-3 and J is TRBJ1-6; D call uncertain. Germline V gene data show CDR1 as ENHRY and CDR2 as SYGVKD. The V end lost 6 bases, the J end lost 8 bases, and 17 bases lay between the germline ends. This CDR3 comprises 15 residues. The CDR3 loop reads CAIRAGRTVDSPLHF. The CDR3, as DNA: TGTGCCATCAGGGCCGGCCGTACCGTTGATTCACCCCTCCACTTT.

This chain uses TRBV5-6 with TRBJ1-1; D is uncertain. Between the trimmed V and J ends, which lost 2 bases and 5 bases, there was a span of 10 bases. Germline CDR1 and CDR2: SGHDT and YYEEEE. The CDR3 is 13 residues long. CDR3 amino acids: CASSFTTSTEAFF. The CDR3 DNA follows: TGTGCCAGCAGCTTTACTACTTCGACTGAAGCTTTCTTT.

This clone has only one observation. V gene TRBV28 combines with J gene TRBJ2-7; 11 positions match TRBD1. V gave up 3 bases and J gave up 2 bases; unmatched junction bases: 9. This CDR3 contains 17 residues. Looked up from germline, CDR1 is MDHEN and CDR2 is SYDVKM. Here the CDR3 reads CASSFQVPGQGAYEQYF. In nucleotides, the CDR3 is TGTGCCAGCAGTTTTCAAGTCCCGGGACAGGGGGCCTACGAGCAGTACTTC.

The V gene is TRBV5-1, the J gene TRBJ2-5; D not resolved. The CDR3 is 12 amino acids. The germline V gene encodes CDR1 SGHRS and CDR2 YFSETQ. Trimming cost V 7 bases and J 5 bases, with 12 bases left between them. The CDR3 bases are TGCGCCAGCCTCGACTCAGCGGAGACCCAGTACTTC. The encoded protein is CASLDSAETQYF.

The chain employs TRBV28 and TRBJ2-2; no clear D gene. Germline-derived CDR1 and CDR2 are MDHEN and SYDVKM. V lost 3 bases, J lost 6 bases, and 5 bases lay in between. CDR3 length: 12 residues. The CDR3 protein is CASSFTPGELFF. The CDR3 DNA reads TGTGCCAGCAGTTTCACTCCCGGGGAGCTGTTTTTT.

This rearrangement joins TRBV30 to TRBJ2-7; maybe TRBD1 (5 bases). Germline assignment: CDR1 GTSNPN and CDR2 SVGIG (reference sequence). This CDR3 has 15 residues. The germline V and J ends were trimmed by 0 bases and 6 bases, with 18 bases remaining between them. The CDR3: CAWSVLYGASLEQYF. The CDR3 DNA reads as TGTGCCTGGAGTGTACTGTATGGGGCCTCTCTCGAGCAGTACTTC. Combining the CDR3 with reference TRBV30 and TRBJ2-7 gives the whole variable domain SQTIHQWPATLVQPVGSPLSLECTVEGTSNPNLYWYRQAAGRGLQLLFYSVGIGQISSEVPQNLSASRPQDRQFILSSKKLLLSDSGFYLCAWSVLYGASLEQYFGPGTRLTVT.

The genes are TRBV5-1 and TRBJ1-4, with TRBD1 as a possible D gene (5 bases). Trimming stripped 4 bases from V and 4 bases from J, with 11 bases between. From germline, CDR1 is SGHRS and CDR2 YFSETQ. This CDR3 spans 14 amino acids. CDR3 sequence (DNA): TGCGCCAGCAGCCTCGGGACTTATAATGAAAAACTGTTTTTT. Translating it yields CASSLGTYNEKLFF.

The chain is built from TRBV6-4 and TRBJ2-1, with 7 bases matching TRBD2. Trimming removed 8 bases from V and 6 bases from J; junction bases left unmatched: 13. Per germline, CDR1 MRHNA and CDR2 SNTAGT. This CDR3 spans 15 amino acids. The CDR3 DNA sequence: TGTGCCAGCCGTTTAATGGGGGGGAGCCTCAATGAGCAGTTCTTC. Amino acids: CASRLMGGSLNEQFF.

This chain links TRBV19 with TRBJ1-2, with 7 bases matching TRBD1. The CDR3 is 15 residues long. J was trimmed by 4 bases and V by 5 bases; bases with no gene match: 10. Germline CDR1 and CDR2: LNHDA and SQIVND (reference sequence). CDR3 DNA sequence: TGTGCCAGTAGTGACCGCGACAGGGCGTCCTATGGCTACACCTTC. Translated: CASSDRDRASYGYTF.

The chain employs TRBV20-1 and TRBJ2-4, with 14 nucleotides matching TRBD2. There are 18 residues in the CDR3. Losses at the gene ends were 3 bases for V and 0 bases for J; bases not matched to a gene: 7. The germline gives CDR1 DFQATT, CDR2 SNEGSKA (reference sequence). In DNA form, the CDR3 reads TGCAGTGCTAGTCCGGGACTAGCGGGGGCCCTAGCCAAAAACATTCAGTACTTC. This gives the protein CSASPGLAGALAKNIQYF.

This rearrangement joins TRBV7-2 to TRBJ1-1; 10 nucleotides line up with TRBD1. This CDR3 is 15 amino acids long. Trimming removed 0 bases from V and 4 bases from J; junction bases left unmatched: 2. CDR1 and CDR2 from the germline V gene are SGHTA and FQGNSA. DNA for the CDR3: TGTGCCAGCAGCTTAGCGGGACAGGGGACCACTGAAGCTTTCTTT. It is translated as CASSLAGQGTTEAFF.

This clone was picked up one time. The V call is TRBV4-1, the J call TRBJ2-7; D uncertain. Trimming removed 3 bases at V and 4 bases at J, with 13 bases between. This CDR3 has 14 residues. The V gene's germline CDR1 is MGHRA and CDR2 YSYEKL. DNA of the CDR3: TGCGCCAGCAGCCAGATCCCCCTAACTTACGAGCAGTACTTC. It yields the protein CASSQIPLTYEQYF.

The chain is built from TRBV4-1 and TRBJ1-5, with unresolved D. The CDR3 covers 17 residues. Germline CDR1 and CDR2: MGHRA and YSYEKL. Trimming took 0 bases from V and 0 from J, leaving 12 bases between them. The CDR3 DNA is TGCGCCAGCAGCCAAGATCTATTAGGGTATAGCAATCAGCCCCAGCATTTT. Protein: CASSQDLLGYSNQPQHF.

In nucleotides, the CDR3 is TGTGCCAGCAAGGAGGAACCGATGAACACTGAAGCTTTCTTT. It encodes CASKEEPMNTEAFF. This chain uses TRBV2 with TRBJ1-1; D call uncertain. V lost 7 bases to trimming and J lost 0 bases, with 12 bases between them. The CDR3 is made up of 14 amino acids. Per the germline V gene, CDR1 is SNHLY and CDR2 is FYNNEI.

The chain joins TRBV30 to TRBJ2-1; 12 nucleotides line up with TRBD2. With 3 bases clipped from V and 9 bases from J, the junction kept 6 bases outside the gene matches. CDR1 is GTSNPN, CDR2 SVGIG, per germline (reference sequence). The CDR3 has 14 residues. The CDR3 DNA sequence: TGTGCCTGGAGGACTAGCGGGAGTGGCGGTGAGCAGTTCTTC. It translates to CAWRTSGSGGEQFF.

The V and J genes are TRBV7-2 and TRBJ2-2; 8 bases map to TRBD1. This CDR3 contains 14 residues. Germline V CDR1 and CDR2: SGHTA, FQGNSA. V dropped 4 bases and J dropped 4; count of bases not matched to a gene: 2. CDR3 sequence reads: CASSSDRVTGELFF. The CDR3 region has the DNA TGTGCCAGCAGCTCGGACAGGGTCACCGGGGAGCTGTTTTTT.

The CDR3 protein is CACGRPGQPQHF. The DNA for the CDR3 is TGTGCCTGCGGGAGGCCGGGGCAGCCCCAGCATTTT. The chain employs TRBV30 and TRBJ1-5; no clear D. Germline assignment: CDR1 GTSNPN and CDR2 SVGIG (reference sequence). The germline V and J ends were trimmed by 6 bases and 7 bases, with 13 bases remaining between them. The CDR3 totals 12 residues.

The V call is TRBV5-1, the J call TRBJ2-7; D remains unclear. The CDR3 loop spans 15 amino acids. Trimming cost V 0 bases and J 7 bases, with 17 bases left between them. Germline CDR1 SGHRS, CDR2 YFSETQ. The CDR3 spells CASSLETAWGNEQYF. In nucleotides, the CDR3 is TGCGCCAGCAGCTTGGAAACCGCCTGGGGAAATGAGCAGTACTTC.